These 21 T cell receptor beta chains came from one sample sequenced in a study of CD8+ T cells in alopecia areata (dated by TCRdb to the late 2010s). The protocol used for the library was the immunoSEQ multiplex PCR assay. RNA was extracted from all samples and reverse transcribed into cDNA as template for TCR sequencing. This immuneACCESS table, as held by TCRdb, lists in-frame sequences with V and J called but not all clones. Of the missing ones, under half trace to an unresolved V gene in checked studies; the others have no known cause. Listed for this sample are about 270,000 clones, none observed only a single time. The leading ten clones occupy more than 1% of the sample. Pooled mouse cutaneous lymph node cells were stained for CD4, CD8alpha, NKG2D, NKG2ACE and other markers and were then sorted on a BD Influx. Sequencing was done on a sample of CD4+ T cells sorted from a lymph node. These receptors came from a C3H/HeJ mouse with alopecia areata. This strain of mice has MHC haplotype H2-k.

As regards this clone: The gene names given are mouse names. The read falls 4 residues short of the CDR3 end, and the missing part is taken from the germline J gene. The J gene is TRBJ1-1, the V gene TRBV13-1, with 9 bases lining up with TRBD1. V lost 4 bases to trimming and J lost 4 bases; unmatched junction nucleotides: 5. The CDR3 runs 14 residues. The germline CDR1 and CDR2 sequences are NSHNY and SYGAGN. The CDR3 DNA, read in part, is TGTGCCAGCAGTCAACAGGGGGCTAGCACA. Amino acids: CASSQQGAST. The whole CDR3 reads CASSQQGASTEVFF.

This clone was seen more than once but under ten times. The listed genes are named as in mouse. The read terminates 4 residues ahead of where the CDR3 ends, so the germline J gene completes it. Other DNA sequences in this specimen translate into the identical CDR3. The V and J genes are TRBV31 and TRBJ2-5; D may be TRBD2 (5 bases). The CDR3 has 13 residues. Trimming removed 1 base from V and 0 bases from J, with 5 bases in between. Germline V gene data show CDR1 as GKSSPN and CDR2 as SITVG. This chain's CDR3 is CAWSPGNQDTQYF. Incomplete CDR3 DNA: TGTGCCTGGAGTCCTGGGAACCAAGAC.

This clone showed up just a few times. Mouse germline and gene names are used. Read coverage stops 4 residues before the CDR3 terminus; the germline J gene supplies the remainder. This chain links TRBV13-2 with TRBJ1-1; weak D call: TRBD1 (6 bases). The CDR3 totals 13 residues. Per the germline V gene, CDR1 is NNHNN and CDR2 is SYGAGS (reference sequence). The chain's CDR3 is CASGDSGTTEVFF. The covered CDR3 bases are TGTGCCAGCGGTGATTCCGGGACAACA.

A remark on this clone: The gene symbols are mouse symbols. The sequenced CDR3 bases are TGTGCCAGCAGTTTAGCTGGGGGGTAT. Protein: CASSLAGGY. The complete CDR3 sequence is CASSLAGGYEQYF. The J gene is TRBJ2-7, the V gene TRBV14; 8 positions match TRBD2. The CDR3 goes on 4 residues after the read ends, and that part is filled in from the germline J gene. The CDR3 is made up of 13 amino acids. CDR1 and CDR2 from the germline V gene are SGHDT and FRDEAV. Variable domain in full (rest from reference TRBV14 and TRBJ2-7): EAGVTQSPRYAVLQEGQAVSFWCDPISGHDTLYWYQQPRDQGPQLLVYFRDEAVIDNSQLPSDRFSAVRPKGTNSTLKIQSAKQGDTATYLCASSLAGGYEQYFGPGTRLTVL.

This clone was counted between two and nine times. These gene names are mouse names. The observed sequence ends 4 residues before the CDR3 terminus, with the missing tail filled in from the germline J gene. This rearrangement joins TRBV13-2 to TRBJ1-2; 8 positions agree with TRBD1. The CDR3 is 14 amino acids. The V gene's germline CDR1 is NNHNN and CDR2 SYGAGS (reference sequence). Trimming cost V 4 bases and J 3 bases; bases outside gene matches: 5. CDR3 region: CASGRPGGDSDYTF. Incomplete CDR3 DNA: TGTGCCAGCGGTCGTCCAGGGGGCGACTCC.

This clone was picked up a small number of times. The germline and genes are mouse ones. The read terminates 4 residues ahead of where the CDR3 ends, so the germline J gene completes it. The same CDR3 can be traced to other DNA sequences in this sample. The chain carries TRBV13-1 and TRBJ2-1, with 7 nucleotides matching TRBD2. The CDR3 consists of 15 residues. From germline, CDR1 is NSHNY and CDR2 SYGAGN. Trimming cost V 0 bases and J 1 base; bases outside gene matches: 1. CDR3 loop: CASSDGGGNYAEQFF. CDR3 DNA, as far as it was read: TGTGCCAGCAGTGATGGGGGGGGAAACTATGCT.

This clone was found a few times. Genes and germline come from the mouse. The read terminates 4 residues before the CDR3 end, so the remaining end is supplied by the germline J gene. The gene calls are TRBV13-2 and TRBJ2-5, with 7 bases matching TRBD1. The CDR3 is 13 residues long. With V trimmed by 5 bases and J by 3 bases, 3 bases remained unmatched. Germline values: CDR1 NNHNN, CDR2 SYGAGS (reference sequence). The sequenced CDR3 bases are TGTGCCAGCGGGAACAGGGGTCAAGAC. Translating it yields CASGNRGQD. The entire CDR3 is CASGNRGQDTQYF.

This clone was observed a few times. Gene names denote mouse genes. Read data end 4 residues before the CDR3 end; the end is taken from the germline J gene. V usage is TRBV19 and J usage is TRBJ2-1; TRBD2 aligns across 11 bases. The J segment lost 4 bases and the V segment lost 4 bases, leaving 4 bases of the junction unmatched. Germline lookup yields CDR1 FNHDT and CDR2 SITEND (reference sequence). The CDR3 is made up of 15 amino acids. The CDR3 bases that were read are TGTGCCAGCAGTGACGGGACTGGGGGTTATGCT. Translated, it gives CASSDGTGGYA. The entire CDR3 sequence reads CASSDGTGGYAEQFF.

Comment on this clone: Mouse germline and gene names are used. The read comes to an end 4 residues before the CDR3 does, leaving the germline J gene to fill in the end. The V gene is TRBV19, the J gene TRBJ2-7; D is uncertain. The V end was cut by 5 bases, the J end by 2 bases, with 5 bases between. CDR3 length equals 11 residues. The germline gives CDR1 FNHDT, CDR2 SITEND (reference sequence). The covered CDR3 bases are TGTGCCAGCAGACTTCCCTAT. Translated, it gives CASRLPY. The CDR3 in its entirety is CASRLPYEQYF.

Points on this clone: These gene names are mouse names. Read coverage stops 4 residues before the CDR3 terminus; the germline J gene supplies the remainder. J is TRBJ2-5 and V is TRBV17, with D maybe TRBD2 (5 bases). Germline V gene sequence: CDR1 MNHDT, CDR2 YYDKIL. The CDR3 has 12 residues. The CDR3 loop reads CASSSGEDTQYF. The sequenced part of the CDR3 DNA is TGTGCTAGCAGTAGTGGGGAAGAC. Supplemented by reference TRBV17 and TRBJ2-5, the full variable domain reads DTTVKQNPRYKLARVGKPVNLICSQTMNHDTMYWYQKKPNQAPKLLLFYYDKILNREADTFEKFQSSRPNNSFCSLYIGSAGLEYSAMYLCASSSGEDTQYFGPGTRLLVL.

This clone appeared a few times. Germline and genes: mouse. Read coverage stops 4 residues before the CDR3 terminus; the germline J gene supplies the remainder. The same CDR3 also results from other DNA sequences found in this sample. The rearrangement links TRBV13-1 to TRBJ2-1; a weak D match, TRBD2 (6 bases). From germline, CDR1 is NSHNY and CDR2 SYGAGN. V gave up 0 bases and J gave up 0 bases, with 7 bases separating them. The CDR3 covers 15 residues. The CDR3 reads CASSDVGVNYAEQFF. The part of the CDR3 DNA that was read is TGTGCCAGCAGTGATGTGGGGGTTAACTATGCT.

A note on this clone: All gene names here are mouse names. The CDR3 reads CASSDLREDTQYF. The sequenced part of the CDR3 DNA is TGTGCCAGCAGTGATCTCAGGGAAGAC. This sequence joins TRBV13-1 and TRBJ2-5; D may be TRBD1 (5 bases). Coverage ceases 4 residues before the CDR3 finishes, and the germline J gene fills in the end. CDR3 length equals 13 residues. Germline loops: CDR1 NSHNY, CDR2 SYGAGN.

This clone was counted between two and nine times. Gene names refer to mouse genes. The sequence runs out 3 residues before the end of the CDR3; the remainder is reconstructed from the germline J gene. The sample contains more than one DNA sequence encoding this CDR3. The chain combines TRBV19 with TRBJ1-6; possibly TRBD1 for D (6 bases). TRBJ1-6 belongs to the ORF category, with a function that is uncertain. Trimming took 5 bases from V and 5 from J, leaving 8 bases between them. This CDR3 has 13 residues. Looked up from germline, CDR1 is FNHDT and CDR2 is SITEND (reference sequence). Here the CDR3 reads CASRDRNNSPLYF. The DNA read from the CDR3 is TGTGCCAGCAGAGACAGGAATAATTCGCCC.

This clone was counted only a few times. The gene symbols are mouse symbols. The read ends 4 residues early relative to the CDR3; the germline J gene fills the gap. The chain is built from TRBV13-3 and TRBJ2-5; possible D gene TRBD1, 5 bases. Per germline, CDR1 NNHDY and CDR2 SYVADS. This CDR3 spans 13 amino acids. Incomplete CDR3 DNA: TGTGCCAGCAGTGACAGGGATGTTGAC. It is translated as CASSDRDVD. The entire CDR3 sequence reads CASSDRDVDTQYF.

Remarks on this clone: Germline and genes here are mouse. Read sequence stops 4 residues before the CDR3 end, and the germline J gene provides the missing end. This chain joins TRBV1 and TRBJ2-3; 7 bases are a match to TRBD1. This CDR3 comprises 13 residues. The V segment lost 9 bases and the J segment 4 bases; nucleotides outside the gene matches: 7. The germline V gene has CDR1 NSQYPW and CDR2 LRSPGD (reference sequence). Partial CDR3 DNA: TGCACCTGTATGACAGGGAGAACAGAA. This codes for CTCMTGRTE. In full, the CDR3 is CTCMTGRTETLYF. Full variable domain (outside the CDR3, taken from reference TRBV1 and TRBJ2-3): VTLLEQNPRWRLVPRGQAVNLRCILKNSQYPWMSWYQQDLQKQLQWLFTLRSPGDKEVKSLPGADYLATRVTDTELRLQVANMSQGRTLYCTCMTGRTETLYFGSGTRLTVL.

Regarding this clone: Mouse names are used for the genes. The CDR3 spells CASKRTPNSDYTF. The sequenced part of the CDR3 DNA is TGTGCCAGCAAACGGACACCAAACTCC. V gene TRBV24 combines with J gene TRBJ1-2; D may be TRBD1 (5 bases). From the germline J gene comes the end of the CDR3, since the read stops 4 residues before it. The germline gives CDR1 KGHTA, CDR2 FRNEEI. V lost 7 bases and J lost 0, with 9 bases in between. The CDR3 sequence is 13 residues long.

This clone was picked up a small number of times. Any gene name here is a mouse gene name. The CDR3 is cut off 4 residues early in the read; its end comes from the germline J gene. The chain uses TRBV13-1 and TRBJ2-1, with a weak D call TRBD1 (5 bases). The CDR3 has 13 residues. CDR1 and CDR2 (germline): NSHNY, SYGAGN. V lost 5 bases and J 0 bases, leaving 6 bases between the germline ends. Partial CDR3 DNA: TGTGCCAGCAGAGGGGTTAACTATGCT. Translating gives CASRGVNYA. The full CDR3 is CASRGVNYAEQFF.

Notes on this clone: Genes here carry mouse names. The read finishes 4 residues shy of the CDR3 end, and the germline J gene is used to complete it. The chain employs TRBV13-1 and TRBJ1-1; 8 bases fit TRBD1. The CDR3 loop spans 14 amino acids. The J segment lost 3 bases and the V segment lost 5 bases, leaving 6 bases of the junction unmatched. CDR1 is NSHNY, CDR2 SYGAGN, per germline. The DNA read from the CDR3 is TGTGCCAGCAGAGTTCCGGGACAGGACACA. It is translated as CASRVPGQDT. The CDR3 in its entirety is CASRVPGQDTEVFF.

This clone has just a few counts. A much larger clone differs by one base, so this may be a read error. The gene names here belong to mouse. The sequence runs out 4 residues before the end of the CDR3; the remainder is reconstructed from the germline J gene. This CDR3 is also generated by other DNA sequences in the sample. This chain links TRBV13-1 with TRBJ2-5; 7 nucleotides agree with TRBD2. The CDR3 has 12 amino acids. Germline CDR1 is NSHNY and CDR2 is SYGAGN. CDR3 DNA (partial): TGTGCCAGCAGCACGGGGGGGGAC. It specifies CASSTGGD. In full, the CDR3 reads CASSTGGDTQYF.

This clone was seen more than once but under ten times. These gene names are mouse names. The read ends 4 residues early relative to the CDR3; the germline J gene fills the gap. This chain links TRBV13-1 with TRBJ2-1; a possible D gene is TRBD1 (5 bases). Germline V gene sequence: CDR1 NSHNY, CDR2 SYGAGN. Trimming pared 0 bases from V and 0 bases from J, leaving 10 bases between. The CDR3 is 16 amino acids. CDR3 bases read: TGTGCCAGCAGTGATGCACTGACAGATAACTATGCT. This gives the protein CASSDALTDNYA. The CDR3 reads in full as CASSDALTDNYAEQFF.

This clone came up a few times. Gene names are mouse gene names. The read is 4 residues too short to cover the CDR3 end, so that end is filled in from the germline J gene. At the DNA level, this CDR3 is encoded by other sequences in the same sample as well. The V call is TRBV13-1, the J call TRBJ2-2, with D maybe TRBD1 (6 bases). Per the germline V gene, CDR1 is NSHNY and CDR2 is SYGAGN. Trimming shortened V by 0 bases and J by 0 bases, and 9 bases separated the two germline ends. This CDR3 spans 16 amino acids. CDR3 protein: CASSDAGTSNTGQLYF. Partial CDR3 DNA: TGTGCCAGCAGTGATGCTGGGACATCAAACACCGGG.